What follows describes a single TCR beta chain. The antigen is not known. The data derive from a study of cytomegalovirus exposure and HLA in healthy donors. At the level of the study: T cells numbering some 170 million yielded 117 million unique TCR beta sequences in an earlier analysis. Whole-study findings and limits: Later work associated fewer than 20,000 TCR beta sequences with HLA alleles at 0.05 false discovery rate.

The CDR3 is 17 amino acids. Trimming took 0 bases from V and 1 from J; bases not matched to a gene: 5. Germline values: CDR1 SGDLS, CDR2 YYNGEE. PCR used 60 Vbeta primers and 13 Jbeta primers. In the original workflow: It was a later analysis that counted tens of millions of unique TCR beta chains, of which approximately 9.9 million were shared. Profiled with immunoSEQ multiplex PCR; TCRdb holds only in-frame clones, not every one. Clone size and the V and J calls come from that table; the DNA yielded D and trimming. The table has about 190,000 clones, roughly 77% seen once. The sample consisted of PBMCs. This sequence originates from a man aged 25-40 years in good health and CMV-seropositive. The gene calls are TRBV9 and TRBJ2-5; 11 bases are shared with TRBD2. CDR3 protein: CASSVELAGGPQETQYF. The CDR3 DNA reads TGTGCCAGCAGCGTAGAGCTAGCGGGGGGACCCCAAGAGACCCAGTACTTC.